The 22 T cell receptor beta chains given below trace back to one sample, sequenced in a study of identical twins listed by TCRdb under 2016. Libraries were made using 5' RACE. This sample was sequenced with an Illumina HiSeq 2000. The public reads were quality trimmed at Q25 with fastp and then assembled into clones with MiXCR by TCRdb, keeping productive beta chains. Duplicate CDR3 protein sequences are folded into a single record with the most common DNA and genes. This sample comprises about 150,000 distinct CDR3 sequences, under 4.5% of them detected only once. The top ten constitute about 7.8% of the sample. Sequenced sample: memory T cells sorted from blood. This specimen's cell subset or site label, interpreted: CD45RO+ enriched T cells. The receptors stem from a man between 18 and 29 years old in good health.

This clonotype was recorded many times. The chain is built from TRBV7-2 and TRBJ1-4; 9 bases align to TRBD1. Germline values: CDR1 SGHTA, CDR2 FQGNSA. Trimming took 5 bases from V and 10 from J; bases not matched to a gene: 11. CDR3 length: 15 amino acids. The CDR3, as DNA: TGTGCCAGCAGCCCCCACTCGGGACAGGGCGGAAAACTGTTTTTT. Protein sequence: CASSPHSGQGGKLFF. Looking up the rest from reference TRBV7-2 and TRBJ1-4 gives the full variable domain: GAGVSQSPSNKVTEKGKDVELRCDPISGHTALYWYRQSLGQGLEFLIYFQGNSAPDKSGLPSDRFSAERTGGSVSTLTIQRTQQEDSAVYLCASSPHSGQGGKLFFGSGTQLSVL.

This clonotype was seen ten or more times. The CDR3: CASRLAGGPTDTQYF. In nucleotides, the CDR3 is TGTGCCAGCAGACTAGCGGGAGGGCCGACAGATACGCAGTATTTT. V usage is TRBV6-1 and J usage is TRBJ2-3, with TRBD2 matching 13 bases. The CDR3 covers 15 residues. Germline V gives CDR1 MNHNS, CDR2 SASEGT. The V segment lost 6 bases and the J segment 3 bases; nucleotides outside the gene matches: 3.

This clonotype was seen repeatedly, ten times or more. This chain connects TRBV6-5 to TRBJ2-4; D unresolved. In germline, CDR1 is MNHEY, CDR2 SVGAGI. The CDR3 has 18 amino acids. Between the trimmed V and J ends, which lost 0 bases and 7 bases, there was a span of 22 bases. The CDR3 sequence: CASSYSSTESTPGNIQYF. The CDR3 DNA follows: TGTGCCAGCAGTTACTCGTCGACTGAATCTACTCCTGGGAACATTCAGTACTTC.

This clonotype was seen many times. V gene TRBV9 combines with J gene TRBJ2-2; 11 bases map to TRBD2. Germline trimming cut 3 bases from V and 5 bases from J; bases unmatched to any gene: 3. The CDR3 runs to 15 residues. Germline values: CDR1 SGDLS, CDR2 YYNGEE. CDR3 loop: CASSARTSGTGELFF. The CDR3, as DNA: TGTGCCAGCAGCGCTCGGACTAGCGGGACCGGGGAGCTGTTTTTT.

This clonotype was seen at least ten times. CDR3 loop: CASSRGLAGGPRYV. The CDR3 coding sequence is TGTGCCAGCAGTCGCGGACTAGCGGGAGGCCCCCGGTACGTC. V is TRBV12-3 or TRBV12-4 and J is TRBJ2-7; 14 bases agree with TRBD2. The CDR3 runs 14 residues. V trimming: 5 bases; J trimming: 12 bases; junction bases outside the gene matches: 9.

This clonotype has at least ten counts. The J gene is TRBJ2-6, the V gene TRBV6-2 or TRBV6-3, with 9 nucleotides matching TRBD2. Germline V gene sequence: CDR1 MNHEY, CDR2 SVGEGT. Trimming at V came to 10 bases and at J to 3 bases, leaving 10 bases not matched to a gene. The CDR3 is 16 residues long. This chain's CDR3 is CATSLAGVGGANVLTF. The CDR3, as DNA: TGTGCCACCTCTTTAGCGGGAGTAGGTGGGGCCAACGTCCTGACTTTC.

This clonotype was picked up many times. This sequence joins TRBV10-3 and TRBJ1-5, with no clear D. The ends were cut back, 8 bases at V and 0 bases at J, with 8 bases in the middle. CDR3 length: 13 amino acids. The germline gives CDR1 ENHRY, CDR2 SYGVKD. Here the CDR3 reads CAIGSYSNQPQHF. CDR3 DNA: TGTGCCATCGGCAGTTATAGCAATCAGCCCCAGCATTTT.

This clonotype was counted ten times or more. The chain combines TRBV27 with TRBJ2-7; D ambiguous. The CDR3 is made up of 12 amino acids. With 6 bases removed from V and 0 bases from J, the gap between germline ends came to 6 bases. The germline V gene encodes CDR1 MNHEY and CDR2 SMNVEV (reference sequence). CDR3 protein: CASSPSSYEQYV. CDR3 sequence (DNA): TGTGCCAGCAGCCCCAGCTCCTACGAGCAGTACGTC.

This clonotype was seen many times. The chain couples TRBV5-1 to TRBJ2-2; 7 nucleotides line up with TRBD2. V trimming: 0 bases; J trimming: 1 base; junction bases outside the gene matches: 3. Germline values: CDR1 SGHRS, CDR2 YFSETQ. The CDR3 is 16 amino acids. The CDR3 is CASSLGASGNTGELFF. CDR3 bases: TGCGCCAGCAGCTTGGGGGCTAGCGGGAACACCGGGGAGCTGTTTTTT.

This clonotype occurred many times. The CDR3 protein is CASGTYERSTDTQYF. CDR3 sequence (DNA): TGCGCCAGCGGGACTTACGAAAGGAGCACAGATACGCAGTATTTT. The J gene is TRBJ2-3, the V gene TRBV5-1; possibly TRBD2 for D (6 bases). Germline loops: CDR1 SGHRS, CDR2 YFSETQ. Trimming took off 7 bases at V and 0 bases at J, with 15 bases between the two ends. The CDR3 totals 15 residues.

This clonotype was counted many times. The CDR3 region is CASSLASDAISYEQYF. CDR3 sequence (DNA): TGCGCCAGCAGCTTGGCTTCGGACGCAATTTCCTACGAGCAGTACTTC. J is TRBJ2-7 and V is TRBV5-1; unclear D gene. The V end lost 0 bases, the J end lost 1 base, and 14 bases lay between the germline ends. The CDR3 totals 16 residues. In germline, CDR1 is SGHRS, CDR2 YFSETQ.

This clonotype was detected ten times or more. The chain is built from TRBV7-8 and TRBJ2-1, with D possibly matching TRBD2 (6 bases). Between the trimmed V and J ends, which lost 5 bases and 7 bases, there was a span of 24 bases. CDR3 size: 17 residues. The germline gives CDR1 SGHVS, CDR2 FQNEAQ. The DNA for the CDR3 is TGTGCCAGCAGCCCGATAGGGGTGATGCTAGCGCAGAATGAGCAGTTCTTC. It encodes CASSPIGVMLAQNEQFF.

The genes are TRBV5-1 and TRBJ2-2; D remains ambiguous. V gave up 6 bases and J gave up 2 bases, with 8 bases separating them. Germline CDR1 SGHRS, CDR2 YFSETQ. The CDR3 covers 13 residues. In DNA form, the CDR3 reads TGCGCCAGCAACGTGGGAAACACCGGGGAGCTGTTTTTT. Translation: CASNVGNTGELFF. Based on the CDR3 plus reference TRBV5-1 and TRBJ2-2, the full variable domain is KAGVTQTPRYLIKTRGQQVTLSCSPISGHRSVSWYQQTPGQGLQFLFEYFSETQRNKGNFPGRFSGRQFSNSRSEMNVSTLELGDSALYLCASNVGNTGELFFGEGSRLTVL.

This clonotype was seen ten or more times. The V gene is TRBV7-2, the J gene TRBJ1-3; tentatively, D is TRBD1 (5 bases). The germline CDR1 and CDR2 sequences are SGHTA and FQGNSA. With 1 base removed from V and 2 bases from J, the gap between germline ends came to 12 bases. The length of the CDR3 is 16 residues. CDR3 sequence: CASSLDRGRAGNTIYF. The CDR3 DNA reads TGTGCCAGCAGCTTAGATCGTGGCAGGGCTGGAAACACCATATATTTT.

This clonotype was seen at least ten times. The CDR3 reads CASSLAVAGEQYF. The CDR3 bases are TGCGCCAGCAGCTTGGCAGTAGCGGGCGAGCAGTACTTC. J is TRBJ2-7 and V is TRBV5-1; 7 bases agree with TRBD2. This CDR3 has 13 amino acids. The V and J ends lost 0 bases and 6 bases, in that order; junction bases with no gene match: 3. The germline gives CDR1 SGHRS, CDR2 YFSETQ.

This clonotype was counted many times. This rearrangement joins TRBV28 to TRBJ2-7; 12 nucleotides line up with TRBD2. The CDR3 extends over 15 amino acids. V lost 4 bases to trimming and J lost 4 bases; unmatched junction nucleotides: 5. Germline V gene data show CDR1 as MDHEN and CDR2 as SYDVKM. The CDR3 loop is CASSSTSGSTYEQYF. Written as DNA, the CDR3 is TGTGCCAGCAGTTCGACTAGCGGGAGTACGTACGAGCAGTACTTC.

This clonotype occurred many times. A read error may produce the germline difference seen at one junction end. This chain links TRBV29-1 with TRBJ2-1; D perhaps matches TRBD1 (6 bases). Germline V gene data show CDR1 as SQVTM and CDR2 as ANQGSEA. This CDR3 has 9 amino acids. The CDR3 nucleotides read TGCAGCGTTGAACAAGGGGGTCTCTTC. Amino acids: CSVEQGGLF.

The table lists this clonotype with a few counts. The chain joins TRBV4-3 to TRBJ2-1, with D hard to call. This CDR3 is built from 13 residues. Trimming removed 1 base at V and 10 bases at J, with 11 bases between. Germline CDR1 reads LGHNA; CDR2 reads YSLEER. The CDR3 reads CASSQAFLGEQFF. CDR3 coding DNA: TGCGCCAGCAGCCAAGCGTTCCTCGGGGAGCAGTTCTTC.

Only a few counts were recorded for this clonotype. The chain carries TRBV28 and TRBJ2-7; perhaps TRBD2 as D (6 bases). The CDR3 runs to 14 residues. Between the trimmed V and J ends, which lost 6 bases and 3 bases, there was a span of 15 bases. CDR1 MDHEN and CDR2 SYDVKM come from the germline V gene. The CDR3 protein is CASSSSVLLYEQYF. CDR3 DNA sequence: TGTGCCAGCAGCTCTAGCGTCCTCCTCTACGAGCAGTACTTC.

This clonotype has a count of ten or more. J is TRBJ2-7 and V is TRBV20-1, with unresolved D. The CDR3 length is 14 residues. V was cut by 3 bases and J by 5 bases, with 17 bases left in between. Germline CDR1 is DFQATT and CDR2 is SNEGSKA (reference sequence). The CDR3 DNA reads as TGCAGTGCTAGTGGAGCTGACCTGCTCGACGAGCAGTACTTC. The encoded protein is CSASGADLLDEQYF.

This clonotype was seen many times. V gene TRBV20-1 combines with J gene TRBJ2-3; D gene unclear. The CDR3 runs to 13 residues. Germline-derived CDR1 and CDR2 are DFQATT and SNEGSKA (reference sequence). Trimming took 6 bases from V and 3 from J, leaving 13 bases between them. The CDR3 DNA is TGCAGTGCCGTCGGGCAATCTACAGATACGCAGTATTTT. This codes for CSAVGQSTDTQYF.

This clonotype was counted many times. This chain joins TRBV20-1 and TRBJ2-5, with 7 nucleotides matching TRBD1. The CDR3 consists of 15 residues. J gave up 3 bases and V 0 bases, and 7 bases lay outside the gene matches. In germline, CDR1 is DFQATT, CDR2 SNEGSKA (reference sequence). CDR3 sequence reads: CSARDRGLGKETQYF. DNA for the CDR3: TGCAGTGCTAGAGACAGGGGGTTAGGTAAAGAGACCCAGTACTTC.